Sequencing of this T cell receptor (beta chain) was carried out in a study of T cell changes during pregnancy in multiple sclerosis. This CDR3 is built from 12 residues. Germline CDR1 reads SQVTM; CDR2 reads ANQGSEA. Trimming cost V 4 bases and J 0 bases, with 7 bases left between them. The table lists this clone with a count of one. Produced via immunoSEQ multiplex PCR; TCRdb's table is partial and in-frame only. In the table there are some 85,000 clones, roughly 95% of which are singletons. The TCR comes from a female donor with multiple sclerosis, enrolled in a pregnancy study. The chain joins TRBV29-1 to TRBJ2-7; D remains ambiguous. Here the sequenced sample was peripheral blood, taken in the second trimester of pregnancy. The CDR3 region is CSVVASSYEQYF. As DNA, the CDR3 is TGCAGCGTTGTTGCCAGCTCCTACGAGCAGTACTTC.